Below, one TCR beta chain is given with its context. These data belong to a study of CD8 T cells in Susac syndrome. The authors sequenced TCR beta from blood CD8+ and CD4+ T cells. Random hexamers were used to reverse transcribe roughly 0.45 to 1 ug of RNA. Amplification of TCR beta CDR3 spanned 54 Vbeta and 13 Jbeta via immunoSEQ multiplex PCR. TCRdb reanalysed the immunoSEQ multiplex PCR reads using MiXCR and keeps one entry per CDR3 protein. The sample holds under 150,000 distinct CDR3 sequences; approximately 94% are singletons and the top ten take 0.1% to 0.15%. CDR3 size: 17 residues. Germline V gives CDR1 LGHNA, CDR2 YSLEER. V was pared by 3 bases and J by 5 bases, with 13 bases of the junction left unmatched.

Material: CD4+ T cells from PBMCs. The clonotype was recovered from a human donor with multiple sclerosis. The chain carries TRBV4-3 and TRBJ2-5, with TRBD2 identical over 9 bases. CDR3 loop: CASSQDTGTSPLETQYF. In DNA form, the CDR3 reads TGCGCCAGCAGCCAGGACACCGGGACTAGCCCCTTGGAGACCCAGTACTTC.